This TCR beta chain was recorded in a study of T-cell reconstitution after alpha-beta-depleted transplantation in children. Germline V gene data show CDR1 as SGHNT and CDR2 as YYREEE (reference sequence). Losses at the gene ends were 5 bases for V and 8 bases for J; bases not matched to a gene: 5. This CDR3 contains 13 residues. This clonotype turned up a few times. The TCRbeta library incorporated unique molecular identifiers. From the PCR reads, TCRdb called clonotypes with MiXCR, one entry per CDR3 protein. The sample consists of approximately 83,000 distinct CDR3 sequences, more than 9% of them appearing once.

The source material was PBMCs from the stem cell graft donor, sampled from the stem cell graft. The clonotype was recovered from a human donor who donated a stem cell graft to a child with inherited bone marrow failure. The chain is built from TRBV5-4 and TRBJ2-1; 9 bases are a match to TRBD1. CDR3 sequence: CASRDRGFDEQFF. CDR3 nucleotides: TGTGCCAGCAGGGACAGGGGTTTTGATGAGCAGTTCTTC. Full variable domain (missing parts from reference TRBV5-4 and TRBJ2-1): ETGVTQSPTHLIKTRGQQVTLRCSSQSGHNTVSWYQQALGQGPQFIFQYYREEENGRGNFPPRFSGLQFPNYSSELNVNALELDDSALYLCASRDRGFDEQFFGPGTRLTVL.